These T cell receptor beta chains were read from a single sample in a study of blood T cell repertoires in COVID-19. Clones were sequenced by immunoSEQ multiplex PCR, and TCRdb holds only the in-frame ones, with some missing. The top ten clones hold approximately 3.9% of a sample with 150,000 or so clones, roughly four fifths of them seen once. Sequencing was performed on peripheral blood. Receptor source: a woman in her sixties or seventies with acute or convalescent COVID-19. Both conserved end residues are part of each CDR3. A D gene is named only where the DNA matches it firmly. Not every row has a clone size; where given, it reads once, few, many or a size class.

cdr3_nt | cdr3_aa | clone_size | j_call | v_call | d_call
TGTGCCAGCAGTGGTCGTGGACTCTACACCGGGGAGCTGTTTTTT | CASSGRGLYTGELFF | - | TRBJ2-2 | TRBV2 | -
TGTGCCAGCACCCTAGAGGGGAGCGGGACCCTTACGGGTGAGCAGTTCTTC | CASTLEGSGTLTGEQFF | - | TRBJ2-1 | TRBV3-1/TRBV3-2 | TRBD2
TGTGCCAGCAGCGCGGGACTAGCGGGGGGATACGAGCAGTACTTC | CASSAGLAGGYEQYF | - | TRBJ2-7 | TRBV7-2 | TRBD2
TGCGCCAGTTCCCGAACTAGCGGGAGTTACGAGCAGTACTTC | CASSRTSGSYEQYF | few | TRBJ2-7 | TRBV4-1 | TRBD2
TGTGCCATCAGGGCCTCGGGACAGGGGTACCCTGAAGCTTTCTTT | CAIRASGQGYPEAFF | - | TRBJ1-1 | TRBV10-3 | TRBD1
TGTGCCAGCAGCTTATATAGGGGCCTCTCAGCGGGAGGGTTCTACGAGCAGTACTTC | CASSLYRGLSAGGFYEQYF | - | TRBJ2-7 | TRBV7-9 | TRBD2
TGCAGCTATCTCACTTTTACCTACGAGCAGTACTTC | CSYLTFTYEQYF | once | TRBJ2-7 | TRBV29-1 | -
TGTGCCAGCTGGGGACAGGGGAGTCAGCCCCAGCATTTT | CASWGQGSQPQHF | - | TRBJ1-5 | TRBV28 | TRBD1
TGTGCCAGCAGTTCGGGAAGCGCTGGAAAACTGTTTTTT | CASSSGSAGKLFF | - | TRBJ1-4 | TRBV12-3/TRBV12-4 | -
TGCGCCAGCAGCTTGATACAGGGTGGGGCCGACGAGCAGTACTTC | CASSLIQGGADEQYF | - | TRBJ2-7 | TRBV5-1 | -
TGTGCCATCGGGGGACACTCCTACGAGCAGTACTTC | CAIGGHSYEQYF | - | TRBJ2-7 | TRBV10-3 | -
TGCGCCAGCAGCCAAGATCCAGGGCCGGGCGAGCAGTACTTC | CASSQDPGPGEQYF | - | TRBJ2-7 | TRBV4-3 | -
TGTGCCATCATAGGGGACAGGGGGCAGGGCTACACCTTC | CAIIGDRGQGYTF | - | TRBJ1-2 | TRBV10-3 | TRBD1